This T cell receptor beta chain emerged from a study of cytomegalovirus exposure and HLA in healthy donors (dated by TCRdb to about 2017). Describing the broader study: According to an earlier analysis of 550 to 750 of the donors, about 179 million T cells yielded roughly 110 million unique TCR beta sequences and 250 to 350 Gb of sequence data. The genetic ancestry cluster associated with self-reported Caucasian donors included about four fifths of the approximately 410 genotyped donors. In a later genetic analysis, genome-wide SNP genotypes for 398 of the 666 donors were used, and that subset was treated as a discovery cohort. Roughly 300 gigabases of sequencing data and around 85 million unique TCR sequences made up an early release that covered approximately 700 HLA-typed donors. Donor age, sex, ethnicity and CMV serostatus were compiled alongside the repertoire data. On average, roughly 240,000 unique TCR beta nucleotide sequences were sequenced per donor among some 420 genotyped donors of the cohort, with around 19% of those sequences being non-productive. An earlier analysis of a few hundred of the donors applied high-throughput TCR beta sequencing to assess whether each TCR beta V gene segment acted as functional or pseudogenic. Along with the approximately 600-subject first cohort, a separate validation cohort of over a hundred different subjects was used. Roughly 5 DR-DQ haplotypes were handled as single units for association and clustering because linkage in the cohort was strong. The study used immunosequencing to profile the T cell repertoires of about 670 subjects and linked those repertoires to cytomegalovirus serostatus. To predict cytomegalovirus infection status, the study combined high-throughput TCR immunosequencing, statistical association of individual TCRs with disease status, and machine learning. All discovery cohort repertoires had been generated using a single sequencing platform. The number of typed donors differed by locus: roughly 629-630 for A, B, C, DRB1 and DQB1; some 500 for DQA1; 606 for DPA1; and 400 to 480 for DPB1. Both class I and class II loci were covered by HLA typing, at four-digit resolution. The later analysis used no new phenotypic data to find candidate immune exposures, relying instead on TCR beta sequences and their occurrence across donors. A later analysis re-examined previously published TCR beta repertoires from roughly 720 donors and added high-resolution HLA genotyping to investigate patterns of TCR occurrence. The study aimed to test whether signatures of past pathogen exposure could be identified by cataloging public T cell receptors.

Points the paper makes about the study in general: In a later genetic analysis, a missense DCLRE1C variant was associated with V-gene and J-gene trimming of TCR beta chains, and the association was replicated in an independent cohort. Strong co-occurrence of HLA alleles, especially DR and DQ, made assigning TCR associations to individual alleles difficult. Compared with equally common non-associated chains, HLA-associated TCR beta chains in a later analysis were more clonally expanded and had lower generation probabilities. Several of the top co-occurrence clusters appeared to be linked to parvovirus B19, influenza, CMV and Epstein-Barr virus, according to a later analysis. Presence/absence analyses assumed roughly uniform sequencing depth across donors, an assumption that may not hold. Most CMV-associated TCR beta chains appeared to be HLA-restricted in a later analysis, and the HLA associations seemed to be driven largely by CMV exposure. The only immune exposure information available for the cohort was CMV serostatus. Compared with the roughly 700-donor mean, donors in an Asian-associated ancestry cluster had fewer N-insertions in productive TCRs, according to a later genetic analysis. The earlier analysis of about 600 of the donors excluded approximately 15 rarely observed V segments, including chromosome 9 orphons, because counts were too low. A few of the identified cytomegalovirus-associated TCR beta chains were confirmed in vitro to be specific for cytomegalovirus antigens. A further reported finding was that TCR beta sequences accurately predicted the HLA-A and HLA-B alleles for most subjects in the first cohort. In an earlier analysis of roughly 500 of the donors, most TCR beta V segments appeared in productive rearrangements about 87% or about 30% of the time, broadly matching IMGT annotations. The classifier was reported to diagnose cytomegalovirus status with high specificity and sensitivity in both the original cohort and the validation cohort. Because HLA typing was unavailable for some donors at each locus, only the typed subset was used in association tests. Most TCR sequences were seen in very few donors, while some public TCRs were found in many individuals. In this cohort, only TCR beta chains were sequenced, and detectable features were limited by the absence of alpha or paired-chain data. A later analysis found that TCR association rates varied across HLA loci, with DRB1 alleles showing the most associated TCRs and HLA-C alleles the fewest. A cluster of highly shared sequence variants was judged likely to be a technical artifact of the sequencing pipeline. A later analysis associated 17,000 or so TCR beta sequences with specific HLA alleles at a false discovery rate of 0.05. Linkage disequilibrium might explain the correlated functional status among segregating V segments, but an unknown experimental factor could not be excluded. A total of some 180 TCR beta chains were listed by the study as associated with cytomegalovirus. The authors suggested that the approach could potentially be extended to other disease states and immunological phenotypes.

Of note for this clone: This receptor's antigen is unknown. Base quality data are lacking; no much larger clone is found one base away.

Library preparation used the immunoSEQ multiplex PCR assay. For the multiplex PCR, a mixture combining 60 forward primers for TCR Vbeta segments and 13 reverse primers for TCR Jbeta segments was used. The CDR3 region of rearranged TCR beta genes was amplified from genomic DNA with a multiplex PCR assay. The amplified TCR beta libraries were sequenced on the Illumina HiSeq System as 87-base-pair reads. The study's own analysis went as follows. A later analysis counted tens of millions of unique TCR beta chains across the 666 repertoires, and roughly 10 million of these chains were shared by at least two donors. Raw reads were error-corrected and collapsed into unique sequences by a nearest-neighbor algorithm in which closely related sequences were merged to remove PCR and sequencing errors. Alignment of CDR3 sequences to IMGT reference sequences was used to assign V, D and J gene segments. Each retained sequence needed at least a six-nucleotide match to both a V gene segment and a J gene segment. A rearrangement counted as productive if the CDR3 had no stop codons and remained in frame with V and J, and every other rearrangement counted as non-productive. Following IMGT convention, CDR3 was defined as the stretch from the second conserved V-encoded cysteine to the conserved J-encoded phenylalanine. The earlier analysis of a few hundred of the donors excluded sequences that lacked an unambiguous match to a single V gene segment. An earlier analysis of approximately 590 of the donors classified V segments as functional when productive rearrangements were above 56.7% and as segregating when the standard deviation between donors was above 5%. A statistical classification framework was built for diagnosing cytomegalovirus status from the catalog of TCR beta chain sequences. In a later analysis, TCR nucleotide sequences were compared against IMGT/GENE-DB human TR gene sequences so that V and J genes could be assigned. Using the TCRdist pipeline, a later analysis assigned CDR3 sequences along with most-parsimonious VDJ recombination scenarios. In a later analysis, every TCR beta chain was defined by the combination of its CDR3 amino acid sequence and its V-gene family, and reads without a unique V-gene family were dropped. As a way to deal with suspected cross-contamination and a sequencing artifact, a later analysis dropped hundreds of nucleotide sequences that were highly shared and had low generation probability. In a later analysis, a clonal expansion index for each public chain was calculated from normalized within-repertoire ranks of inferred template counts. In a later analysis, generation probabilities were computed using a VDJ recombination model fitted to out-of-frame rearrangements, and the results were checked against IGoR. In a later analysis, hypergeometric tests were used to score TCR-TCR, TCR-HLA and TCR-CMV co-occurrence, with a repertoire-size bias correction applied to TCR pairs. To estimate false discovery rates, a later analysis permuted the HLA or CMV assignments 20 times. A later analysis grouped co-occurring TCRs with DBSCAN, adding TCRdist sequence similarity when clustering within HLA-allele-positive subsets. For co-occurrence clustering, repertoires with fewer than 30,000 or more than 120,000 public chains were excluded, along with roughly 5 repertoires with anomalous nucleotide sharing. In its TCRdb copy, this immuneACCESS table keeps in-frame sequences only and misses some clones. Where compared with another copy, unresolved V genes explain less than half of these, and the others have no known cause. D and trimming were read from the DNA, whereas the V and J calls and clone size are those reported in that table. This sample gives 160,000 or so clones in total; 79% of them show up just once. The top ten constitute under 0.9% of the sample.

The cohort consisted of more than 650 healthy bone marrow donors. At the time of sampling, every cohort member was nominally healthy, though immune exposures that went unrecorded were likely present. The donor tested CMV seronegative, placing the donor among the 350 or so seronegative members of the cohort. A peripheral blood sample was collected from each donor, and TCR beta sequencing was performed on peripheral blood mononuclear cells. Genomic DNA was extracted from the blood cell samples with the Qiagen DNeasy Blood Extraction Kit. Source material: PBMCs. This receptor was taken from a woman between 40 and 50 years old in good health and CMV-seronegative.

The CDR3 is CASRGIEQYF. The nucleotide sequence reads TGTGCCAGCCGGGGAATTGAGCAGTACTTC. The chain links TRBV6-1 with TRBJ2-7; a tentative D call is TRBD2 (5 bases match). CDR1 is given as MNHNS and CDR2 as SASEGT, both from the germline V gene. From the cysteine through the phenylalanine, the CDR3 covers 10 amino acids. Left in the record is the CDR3 DNA by itself, 30 bases read in frame from the first base. The germline ends are 9 bases apart after V is trimmed by 8 bases and J by 7 bases.